These T cell receptor beta chains were read from a single sample in a study of blood T cells in healthy people across ages. Via MiXCR, TCRdb re-called the 5' RACE reads, giving one row per CDR3 protein. The table includes 800,000 to 950,000 distinct CDR3 sequences, about 37% detected once. The sequenced sample was blood. The origin of the receptors is a man aged 18-30 years in good health. Each CDR3 is given with its conserved first and last residue. The D gene is left open where the match is weak. Expanded clones are given a class, and other clones once, few, many or no size at all.

V gene,J gene,D gene,clone size,CDR3 DNA,CDR3 protein
TRBV27,TRBJ2-1,-,few,TGTGCCAGCAGTTTAAGTAAGAACAATGAGCAGTTCTTC,CASSLSKNNEQFF
TRBV20-1,TRBJ2-1,TRBD2,few,TGCAGTGCCCACTCCGGGACTAGCGGGGGCTGGGGGTACAATGAGCAGTTCTTC,CSAHSGTSGGWGYNEQFF
TRBV28,TRBJ2-7,-,-,TGTGCCAGCAGTTCAGTTGAGGGAAGCTCCTACGAGCAGTACTTC,CASSSVEGSSYEQYF
TRBV12-3/TRBV12-4,TRBJ1-2,TRBD1,many,TGTGCCAGCAGTCCGGGACAGTTTTCCCGGGGCTACACCTTC,CASSPGQFSRGYTF
TRBV20-1,TRBJ1-2,-,many,TGCAGTGCTAGAGATGCGGGTCTCAGCTATGGCTACACCTTC,CSARDAGLSYGYTF
TRBV20-1,TRBJ2-4,-,many,TGCAGTGCTAGAGATCCGTTTAGGTACCCCAAAAACATTCAGTACTTC,CSARDPFRYPKNIQYF
TRBV4-1,TRBJ2-5,TRBD2,many,TGCGCCAGCAGCCAAGAAGTGGCTAGCGGGGGGGCCAATGAGCAGTACTTC,CASSQEVASGGANEQYF
TRBV27,TRBJ1-5,-,-,TGTGCCAACAAGCCAGGGCAGGGCAATCAGCCCCAGCATTTT,CANKPGQGNQPQHF
TRBV29-1,TRBJ2-1,-,-,TGCAGCGTTGAAGTTGGGCCCCTATCCTACAATGAGCAGTTCTTC,CSVEVGPLSYNEQFF
TRBV12-3/TRBV12-4,TRBJ2-3,TRBD2,-,TGTGCCAGCAGTTTCGCAGCGGGGGGACGCACAGATACGCAGTATTTT,CASSFAAGGRTDTQYF
TRBV12-3/TRBV12-4,TRBJ1-6,TRBD1,few,TGTGCCAGCAGGGACAGGGTTAATTCACCCCTCCACTTT,CASRDRVNSPLHF
TRBV4-1,TRBJ1-2,-,many,TGCGCCAGCAGCCAAGTGTTCGGTAACTATGGCTACACCTTC,CASSQVFGNYGYTF
TRBV2,TRBJ2-3,-,-,TGTGCCAGCGATGCTCCACAACGCCTCGGCACAGATACGCAGTATTTT,CASDAPQRLGTDTQYF
TRBV7-2,TRBJ2-1,-,few,TGTGCCAGCAGCTCGATCGGGGACGACAATGAGCAGTTCTTC,CASSSIGDDNEQFF
TRBV20-1,TRBJ2-3,TRBD1,-,TGCAGTGCTAGGGACAGGGCTGGCACAGAGACGCAGTATTTT,CSARDRAGTETQYF
TRBV5-5,TRBJ1-2,TRBD1,-,TGTGCCAGCAGCCGGGACAGGGTCTCTAACTATGGCTACACCTTC,CASSRDRVSNYGYTF
TRBV4-3,TRBJ2-6,-,-,TGCGCCAGCAGCCAAGAGGGAACACTGAGGGCCAACGTCCTGACTTTC,CASSQEGTLRANVLTF
TRBV21-1,TRBJ2-5,-,once,TGTGCCAGGGACGAAGGGACCCAGTACTTC,CARDEGTQYF
TRBV7-9,TRBJ2-3,-,-,TGTGCCAGCAGCTTCGGGGCCGAGGCAGATACGCAGTATTTT,CASSFGAEADTQYF
TRBV20-1,TRBJ2-2,TRBD1,-,TGCAGTGCTCAACAGGGGCAACTGAACACCGGGGAGCTGTTTTTT,CSAQQGQLNTGELFF
TRBV12-3/TRBV12-4,TRBJ2-2,-,-,TGTGCCAGCAGTTTAAACACCGCGAACACCGGGGAGCTGTTTTTT,CASSLNTANTGELFF
TRBV6-2/TRBV6-3,TRBJ1-5,-,-,TGTGCCAGCACTCTCCTCAATCAGCCCCAGCATTTT,CASTLLNQPQHF
TRBV20-1,TRBJ2-2,TRBD2,-,TGCAGTGCTAGACCTATTACTAGCGGTACGAACACCGGGGAGCTGTTTTTT,CSARPITSGTNTGELFF
TRBV4-1,TRBJ1-5,-,once,TGCGCCAGCAGCCAAGATCCGGGGGGTTTTCAGCCCCAGCATTTT,CASSQDPGGFQPQHF
TRBV12-3/TRBV12-4,TRBJ2-3,TRBD2,-,TGTGCCAGCAGTTCTTCTAGCGGGGAGGTCCGGGTTTCAGATACGCAGTATTTT,CASSSSSGEVRVSDTQYF
TRBV12-3/TRBV12-4,TRBJ2-7,TRBD1,few,TGTGCCAGCATACGGGACAGTCGGACCTACAATGAGCAGTACTTC,CASIRDSRTYNEQYF
TRBV20-1,TRBJ2-5,-,-,TGCAGTGCTAGGGGCAGTAAAGAGACCCAGTACTTC,CSARGSKETQYF
TRBV12-3/TRBV12-4,TRBJ1-1,TRBD1,-,TGTGCCAGCAGTTTTGCCGCCGACAGGGCCACTGAAGCTTTCTTT,CASSFAADRATEAFF
TRBV6-2/TRBV6-3,TRBJ1-5,-,-,TGTGCGGCGGCGAGTTTGGAGGATCAGCCCCAGCATTTT,CAAASLEDQPQHF
TRBV9,TRBJ1-1,-,few,TGTGCCAGCAGCCCACGATGGATGAACACTGAAGCTTTCTTT,CASSPRWMNTEAFF
TRBV24-1,TRBJ2-5,-,-,TGTGCCACCAGTGATAGGGGGGGCCCTCAAGAGACCCAGTACTTC,CATSDRGGPQETQYF
TRBV29-1,TRBJ1-1,-,few,TGCAGCGTTGCGGGACAATTTATGAACACTGAAGCTTTCTTT,CSVAGQFMNTEAFF
TRBV5-1,TRBJ1-1,TRBD1,few,TGCGCCAGCAGCCAACAGGGGGGGGACACTGAAGCTTTCTTT,CASSQQGGDTEAFF
TRBV29-1,TRBJ2-7,TRBD2,-,TGCAGCGTGGGGACTAGCGACTACTACGAGCAGTACTTC,CSVGTSDYYEQYF
TRBV2,TRBJ2-3,-,-,TGTGCCGGAGGCAGGGATTATAGCACAGATACGCAGTATTTT,CAGGRDYSTDTQYF
TRBV7-2,TRBJ1-3,TRBD1,-,TGTGCCAGCAGCCCAGGACAGGGTTTTGGAAACACCATATATTTT,CASSPGQGFGNTIYF
TRBV6-6,TRBJ1-1,-,-,TGTGCCAGCAGTTATTCCCACAACGCTGAAGCTTTCTTT,CASSYSHNAEAFF
TRBV4-3,TRBJ1-1,-,few,TGCGCCAGCAGCCAAGATGTAGGCCGGAGTTGGGCTTTCTTT,CASSQDVGRSWAFF
TRBV5-5,TRBJ1-1,-,-,TGTGCCAGCAGCTTGTGGGAGAGGACTTTCTTT,CASSLWERTFF
TRBV6-1,TRBJ2-5,TRBD1,many,TGTGCCAGCAGTGCTTCACAGGGGGCACGCCAAGAGACCCAGTACTTC,CASSASQGARQETQYF
TRBV2,TRBJ1-1,-,once,TGTGCCAGCAGTGAAAAACGAGGGGCGGGGTTCACTGAAGCTTTCTTT,CASSEKRGAGFTEAFF
TRBV12-3/TRBV12-4,TRBJ1-5,TRBD1,-,TGTGCCAGCAGTTTATGGAATACGGGGACAGGGGGAAGGCAGCCCCAGCATTTT,CASSLWNTGTGGRQPQHF
TRBV3-1,TRBJ2-5,TRBD2,-,TGTGCCAGCAGCCATGTTTCGAGCGGGGGGCAGGAGACCCAGTACTTC,CASSHVSSGGQETQYF
TRBV20-1,TRBJ2-2,-,-,TGCAGTGCTAGAGTTGGGGCGACCGGGGAGCTGTTTTTT,CSARVGATGELFF
TRBV5-1,TRBJ1-2,-,many,TGCGCCAGCAGCTGGGCCGAGGGAGATGGCTACACCTTC,CASSWAEGDGYTF
TRBV7-2,TRBJ1-1,TRBD1,few,TGTGCCAGCAGCTTCCGGGACAGGAACACTGAAGCTTTCTTT,CASSFRDRNTEAFF
TRBV7-3,TRBJ2-3,-,few,TGTGCCAGCAGCTTACCCGGACAGCTTAACACAGATACGCAGTATTTT,CASSLPGQLNTDTQYF
TRBV7-8,TRBJ2-3,TRBD1,many,TGTGCCAGCAGCTCATGGGACAGCCGCACAGATACGCAGTATTTT,CASSSWDSRTDTQYF
TRBV3-1,TRBJ2-7,TRBD2,-,TGTGCCAGCAGCCAAGGACCTAGCGGGGCCCTCTCCTACGAGCAGTACTTC,CASSQGPSGALSYEQYF